The T cell receptor beta chain under discussion was sequenced for a study of shared clonotypes between healthy human individuals. At the level of the study: Per donor, CD8 memory used one plate, CD8 naive used two, CD4 memory used three and CD4 naive used three.

Germline-derived CDR1 and CDR2 are SGHDT and YYEEEE. V was pared by 0 bases and J by 0 bases, with 5 bases of the junction left unmatched. The CDR3 totals 16 residues. Clones were read by immunoSEQ multiplex PCR, and TCRdb kept only the in-frame ones, dropping some. This sample yields 1,100,000 or so clones, of which about four fifths are seen a single time; around 0.47% belongs to the top ten. The specimen was memory CD4+ T cells from PBMCs. The subset denotes: CD45RA-negative fraction. The clonotype was recovered from a man aged 18 to 30 in good health. Some clones in this sample may be carry-over from other donors' samples. The chain uses TRBV5-6 and TRBJ2-7, with 8 bases lining up with TRBD2. Here the CDR3 reads CASSLVGGGSSYEQYF. In DNA form, the CDR3 reads TGTGCCAGCAGCTTGGTGGGCGGGGGGTCCTCCTACGAGCAGTACTTC.